Listed below are T cell receptor beta chains from one sample, sequenced in a study of response to subunit inactivated influenza vaccine. TCRdb reprocessed the RT-PCR reads via MiXCR and lists one record per CDR3 protein. The repertoire holds about 650,000 distinct CDR3 sequences, with roughly 15% as singletons. Sequencing was performed on PBMCs from blood, taken 14 days before vaccination. The receptor set was obtained from a man aged 50-59 years who received an inactivated influenza vaccine. CDR3s include the opening cysteine and the closing phenylalanine or tryptophan. A D gene is named only where the DNA matches it firmly. The size of a clone is reported for some rows only, either as once, few or many, or as a class for expanded clones.

>TRBV5-1|TRBD2|-|TRBJ2-3
CASSWTGLAFPSTSTDTQYF
TGCGCCAGCAGCTGGACGGGACTAGCGTTCCCCTCGACTAGCACAGATACGCAGTATTTT
>TRBV5-6|-|-|TRBJ1-4
CASSFNEEKLFF
TGTGCCAGCAGCTTTAATGAAGAAAAACTGTTTTTT
>TRBV12-3/TRBV12-4|TRBD1|-|TRBJ2-1
CASSYTGAYNEQFF
TGTGCCAGCAGTTACACAGGGGCCTACAATGAGCAGTTCTTC
>TRBV20-1|TRBD2|few|TRBJ2-7
CSAASGSGGYEQYF
TGCAGTGCTGCCTCTGGTAGCGGGGGATACGAGCAGTACTTC
>TRBV12-3/TRBV12-4|TRBD1|few|TRBJ2-7
CASSSTGTGSNF
TGTGCCAGCAGTTCCACCGGGACAGGGTCGAACTTC
>TRBV4-3|-|-|TRBJ2-4
CASSQGVGRGPDKNIQYF
TGCGCCAGCAGCCAAGGGGTGGGGCGGGGTCCCGACAAAAACATTCAGTACTTC
>TRBV6-5|-|few|TRBJ2-7
CASSYSRAATYEQYF
TGTGCCAGCAGTTACTCGAGGGCAGCAACCTACGAGCAGTACTTC
>TRBV9|-|many|TRBJ1-5
CASSVGSNQPQHF
TGTGCCAGCAGCGTAGGAAGCAATCAGCCCCAGCATTTT
>TRBV27|TRBD1|-|TRBJ2-1
CASSFVGTGGINEQFF
TGTGCCAGCAGTTTCGTCGGGACAGGGGGGATAAATGAGCAGTTCTTC
>TRBV18|-|-|TRBJ2-7
CASSPRTEQYF
TGTGCCAGCTCACCGCGGACAGAGCAGTACTTC
>TRBV7-8|TRBD2|few|TRBJ2-3
CASSSRGLAGETDTQYF
TGTGCCAGCAGCTCCCGCGGACTAGCGGGAGAGACAGATACGCAGTATTTT
>TRBV29-1|TRBD2|-|TRBJ2-5
CSVETLAGKGTQYF
TGCAGCGTTGAAACACTAGCGGGAAAGGGAACCCAGTACTTC
>TRBV5-1|-|-|TRBJ2-7
CASSLELIAEQYF
TGCGCCAGCAGCTTAGAACTGATCGCCGAGCAGTACTTC
>TRBV28|-|-|TRBJ2-7
CASSLGTGPEQYF
TGTGCCAGCAGTTTAGGTACAGGTCCCGAGCAGTACTTC
>TRBV20-1|TRBD2|few|TRBJ2-3
CSAHPLAGGRDTQYF
TGCAGTGCTCATCCACTAGCGGGGGGGCGTGATACGCAGTATTTT
>TRBV11-1|TRBD1|many|TRBJ2-1
CASSPTGGALRSYNEQFF
TGTGCCAGCAGCCCCACAGGGGGCGCGCTACGGTCCTACAATGAGCAGTTCTTC
>TRBV11-2|-|-|TRBJ2-7
CASSFGHQAYEQYF
TGTGCCAGCAGCTTCGGACACCAAGCCTACGAGCAGTACTTC
>TRBV14|-|few|TRBJ2-1
CASSRVTPGLSAAEQFF
TGTGCCAGCAGCCGCGTAACCCCGGGACTCAGCGCCGCTGAGCAGTTCTTC
>TRBV3-1|-|many|TRBJ2-7
CASSYFGDSYEQYF
TGTGCCAGCAGCTACTTCGGGGACTCCTACGAGCAGTACTTC
>TRBV6-2/TRBV6-3|TRBD2|-|TRBJ2-7
CASSRGTTFSEQYF
TGTGCCAGCAGTAGAGGGACTACATTTTCCGAGCAGTACTTC
>TRBV12-3/TRBV12-4|-|once|TRBJ2-1
CASSLAGFDNEQFF
TGTGCCAGCAGTTTAGCTGGGTTTGACAATGAGCAGTTCTTC
>TRBV7-8|TRBD1|-|TRBJ2-5
CASARAGTGKETQYF
TGTGCCAGCGCCCGGGCCGGGACAGGAAAAGAGACCCAGTACTTC
>TRBV15|TRBD2|-|TRBJ2-7
CATSKSGGTSGSASTPYEQYF
TGTGCCACCAGCAAAAGTGGCGGGACTAGCGGGAGCGCCTCAACCCCGTACGAGCAGTACTTC
>TRBV30|-|-|TRBJ2-7
CAWSSRLYEQYF
TGTGCCTGGAGCAGTCGGCTATACGAGCAGTACTTC
>TRBV4-2|TRBD2|-|TRBJ2-1
CASSQDFGTSGKNEQFF
TGTGCCAGCAGCCAAGATTTTGGGACTAGCGGGAAAAATGAGCAGTTCTTC
>TRBV5-1|-|-|TRBJ2-2
CASSSHPRGNTGELFF
TGCGCCAGCAGCTCGCACCCCCGCGGGAACACCGGGGAGCTGTTTTTT
>TRBV5-1|-|-|TRBJ2-7
CASSLMGGLRYEQYF
TGCGCCAGCAGCTTGATGGGGGGCCTTAGATACGAGCAGTACTTC
>TRBV6-5|-|few|TRBJ2-7
CASSYSNQGRNEQYF
TGTGCCAGCAGTTACTCGAATCAGGGACGAAACGAGCAGTACTTC
>TRBV5-5|-|few|TRBJ1-3
CASSLDTISGNTIYF
TGTGCCAGCAGCTTGGATACGATCTCTGGAAACACCATATATTTT
>TRBV6-1|-|many|TRBJ2-3
CASSEVTSSTDTQYF
TGTGCCAGCAGTGAAGTAACTAGCAGCACAGATACGCAGTATTTT
>TRBV5-1|TRBD1|many|TRBJ2-1
CASSIPGGANNDEQFF
TGCGCCAGCAGCATCCCAGGGGGCGCTAATAACGATGAGCAGTTCTTC
>TRBV5-1|-|few|TRBJ2-7
CASSAGDGSYEQYF
TGCGCCAGCAGCGCAGGGGACGGCTCCTACGAGCAGTACTTC
>TRBV14|-|few|TRBJ2-5
CASSQDRATQYF
TGTGCCAGCAGCCAAGATAGGGCGACCCAGTACTTC
>TRBV12-3/TRBV12-4|-|-|TRBJ2-5
CASTTPGTETQYF
TGTGCCAGCACCACGCCTGGGACCGAGACCCAGTACTTC
>TRBV7-9|-|once|TRBJ1-2
CASSPIELGQNYGYTF
TGTGCCAGCAGCCCAATCGAATTGGGCCAAAACTATGGCTACACCTTC
>TRBV7-9|-|few|TRBJ2-1
CASSIAAGTGYNEQFF
TGTGCCAGCAGCATCGCCGCCGGGACCGGCTACAATGAGCAGTTCTTC
>TRBV7-7|-|-|TRBJ1-1
CASSRLWNTEAFF
TGTGCTAGCAGCCGGCTCTGGAACACTGAAGCTTTCTTT
>TRBV20-1|TRBD2|-|TRBJ2-3
CSARGLSGRAGDTQYF
TGCAGTGCTAGAGGCCTTAGCGGGAGGGCAGGGGATACGCAGTATTTT
>TRBV6-5|TRBD2|-|TRBJ2-2
CASSYSSAGGPTGELFF
TGTGCCAGCAGTTACTCGTCAGCGGGGGGGCCCACCGGGGAGCTGTTTTTT
>TRBV7-8|TRBD2|few|TRBJ2-3
CASSPIPAGAADTQYF
TGTGCCAGCAGCCCCATCCCCGCGGGAGCTGCAGATACGCAGTATTTT
>TRBV12-3/TRBV12-4|-|-|TRBJ2-5
CASSEESHKGETQYF
TGTGCCAGCTCCGAGGAGTCGCACAAGGGAGAGACCCAGTACTTC
>TRBV27|-|-|TRBJ2-7
CASSLTPPAEQYF
TGTGCCAGCAGTTTAACCCCTCCGGCCGAGCAGTACTTC
>TRBV20-1|-|-|TRBJ2-3
CSAISSGGYTQYF
TGCAGTGCTATCTCGTCGGGGGGCTATACGCAGTATTTT
>TRBV29-1|TRBD2|-|TRBJ2-3
CSVGREAGTDTQYF
TGCAGCGTGGGGCGGGAGGCGGGCACAGATACGCAGTATTTT
>TRBV6-5|-|-|TRBJ1-2
CASSYSAGMNGYTF
TGTGCCAGCAGTTACTCGGCGGGGATGAATGGCTACACCTTC
>TRBV12-3/TRBV12-4|TRBD2|few|TRBJ2-5
CASSSPLAGGETQYF
TGTGCCAGCAGTTCCCCGCTAGCGGGGGGGGAGACCCAGTACTTC
>TRBV20-1|TRBD1|few|TRBJ2-7
CSATAGTGYYEQYF
TGCAGTGCTACCGCCGGGACAGGGTACTACGAGCAGTACTTC
>TRBV10-3|TRBD1|-|TRBJ1-5
CAISESGTGGAHFQHF
TGTGCCATCAGTGAGTCGGGAACAGGGGGTGCCCATTTCCAGCATTTT
>TRBV12-3/TRBV12-4|-|few|TRBJ1-2
CASSSGTVARNYGYTF
TGTGCCAGCAGTTCCGGGACGGTGGCGCGTAACTATGGCTACACCTTC
>TRBV15|TRBD1|few|TRBJ1-1
CATRRDSADTEAFF
TGTGCCACCAGAAGGGACAGTGCTGACACTGAAGCTTTCTTT
>TRBV18|-|many|TRBJ2-7
CASSDGTSYEQYF
TGTGCCAGCAGTGACGGGACATCTTACGAGCAGTACTTC
>TRBV19|-|few|TRBJ2-2
CASSIRQPWRELFF
TGTGCCAGTAGTATCCGACAGCCTTGGCGGGAGCTGTTTTTT
>TRBV11-2|-|-|TRBJ1-4
CASSLVGGIGQGNEKLFF
TGTGCCAGCAGCTTAGTTGGAGGGATCGGGCAGGGGAATGAAAAACTGTTTTTT
>TRBV5-1|-|-|TRBJ1-2
CASSLGRVYGGYTF
TGCGCCAGCAGCTTGGGCAGGGTGTATGGGGGCTACACCTTC
>TRBV27|-|few|TRBJ1-1
CASRRGREEVAFF
TGTGCCAGCAGAAGAGGTCGGGAGGAGGTAGCTTTCTTT